This T cell receptor (beta chain) was identified during a study of blood T cell repertoires in COVID-19. The wider study: From the United States, Italy and Spain came samples of acute and convalescent COVID-19. Sample material is recorded as cDNA or gDNA derived from T cells, B-cell-depleted T cells, or PBMCs.

How the authors handled the data: By means of reference gene primer amplification, nucleated cell counts were estimated. Profiling relied on immunoSEQ multiplex PCR, and the TCRdb table lists in-frame clones only, not all of them. V and J calls and clone size are as listed in that table; D and trimming were resolved from the DNA. The top ten clones hold roughly 1.9% of a sample with approximately 99,000 clones, roughly 89% of them seen once. This clonotype was sampled from a man between 65 and 79 years old with active or convalescent COVID-19. Sequencing was carried out using peripheral blood.

CDR3 loop: CASSPRLTDTQYF. CDR3 DNA sequence: TGTGCCAGCTCACCACGGCTCACAGATACGCAGTATTTT. This chain connects TRBV18 to TRBJ2-3, with D hard to call. This CDR3 comprises 13 residues. Germline assignment: CDR1 KGHSH and CDR2 LQKENI. The ends were cut back, 1 base at V and 2 bases at J, with 4 bases in the middle.